The following is a TCR beta chain sequence with its context. Its antigen is not identified. V shed 4 bases and J shed 2 bases, with 18 bases lying between them. Germline values: CDR1 MDHEN, CDR2 SYDVKM. CDR3 length: 17 amino acids. The PCR used 60 Vbeta and 13 Jbeta primers. This table comes from immunoSEQ multiplex PCR, and its TCRdb copy is limited to in-frame clones, with some not included. The sample yields under 200,000 clones, 80% to 90% seen once. This sample was taken from a study of cytomegalovirus exposure and HLA in healthy donors. The study's findings and limits: What TCR beta sequences reportedly achieved was accurate prediction of HLA-A and HLA-B alleles in most subjects.

V and J are TRBV28 and TRBJ1-5; tentatively, D is TRBD1 (6 bases). Sequencing was carried out using PBMCs. This clonotype was obtained from a young woman in good health and CMV-seronegative. CDR3 DNA: TGTGCCAGCAGTTCACCTGGTCGGGGGGCGGGCAATCAGCCCCAGCATTTT. Protein: CASSSPGRGAGNQPQHF.